Sequencing of this T cell receptor (beta chain) was carried out in a study of Graves' ophthalmopathy and Graves' hyperthyroidism. Study at large: Prior to any treatment, peripheral blood was collected at the time of initial diagnosis.

CDR3 size: 18 residues. The V segment lost 2 bases and the J segment 0 bases; nucleotides outside the gene matches: 9. Participants with hyperthyroidism, aged 18 to 65, were newly diagnosed with under 2 months' duration. General observations from the study: Blood also held most thyroid clonotypes expanded above 0.001 frequency.

This clonotype was observed many times. Its antigen is unidentified. The TCR beta CDR3 regions underwent amplification from RNA transcripts. An initial RT-PCR round employing HTBI primers preceded a second-round multiplex PCR. TCRdb re-analysed the multiplex PCR reads in MiXCR, keeping a single row per CDR3 protein. Of under 800,000 distinct CDR3 sequences in the sample, 22% were seen once. The sample was peripheral blood. This TCR was recovered from a woman between 18 and 29 years old with stable Graves' hyperthyroidism. Some clones in this sample may be carry-over from other donors' samples. This chain uses TRBV12-3 or TRBV12-4 with TRBJ1-3; the match to TRBD1 covers 8 bases. The CDR3: CASSLIGTGGRSGNTIYF. DNA of the CDR3: TGTGCCAGCAGTTTAATTGGGACAGGTGGCCGCTCTGGAAACACCATATATTTT.